Following are 6 T cell receptor beta chains from one sample sequenced in a study of blood T cell repertoires in COVID-19 (dated by TCRdb to 2019 to 2021). Library preparation was by the immunoSEQ multiplex PCR assay. TCRdb holds this immuneACCESS table with in-frame rearrangements only. Some clones are missing; in checked studies, unresolved V genes explain under half, and the rest has no known cause. The sample includes around 200,000 clones, with 70% to 90% observed a single time. About 4.1% of the sample goes to the ten largest clones. Sequencing input: peripheral blood. The receptors here all came from a man aged 50 to 60 with acute or convalescent COVID-19.

The rearrangement uses TRBV7-9 and TRBJ1-4, with TRBD1 matching over 10 bases. The J segment lost 6 bases and the V segment lost 5 bases, leaving 6 bases of the junction unmatched. There are 15 residues in the CDR3. The germline CDR1 and CDR2 sequences are SEHNR and FQNEAQ (reference sequence). The chain's CDR3 is CASSDIGQGDEKLFF. CDR3 sequence (DNA): TGTGCCAGCAGCGACATAGGACAGGGGGATGAAAAACTGTTTTTT.

The chain recombines TRBV27 with TRBJ1-1, with D perhaps TRBD1 (6 bases). Deletions cut 6 bases from V and 0 bases from J, with 11 bases between. The CDR3 is 14 amino acids. Germline CDR1 is MNHEY and CDR2 is SMNVEV (reference sequence). This CDR3 is CASRRQDLNTEAFF. The CDR3 DNA is TGTGCCAGCAGAAGACAGGACCTGAACACTGAAGCTTTCTTT.

The chain joins TRBV7-9 to TRBJ1-3; D is ambiguous. Germline CDR1 and CDR2: SEHNR and FQNEAQ (reference sequence). The CDR3 consists of 16 residues. The V and J ends lost 2 bases and 0 bases respectively, with 11 bases between them. The CDR3 spells CASSLPRSISGNTIYF. The CDR3, as DNA: TGTGCCAGCAGCTTACCCAGGTCTATCTCTGGAAACACCATATATTTT. The entire variable domain, with the rest obtained from reference TRBV7-9 and TRBJ1-3, is as follows: DTGVSQNPRHKITKRGQNVTFRCDPISEHNRLYWYRQTLGQGPEFLTYFQNEAQLEKSRLLSDRFSAERPKGSFSTLEIQRTEQGDSAMYLCASSLPRSISGNTIYFGEGSWLTVV.

The chain joins TRBV6-4 to TRBJ2-1, with D possibly TRBD2 on 5 matching bases. The V end lost 3 bases, the J end lost 4 bases, and 19 bases lay between the germline ends. Per the germline V gene, CDR1 is MRHNA and CDR2 is SNTAGT. The length of the CDR3 is 17 residues. CDR3 residues: CASSEEGSSFGYNEQFF. The CDR3 DNA follows: TGTGCCAGCAGTGAAGAGGGCAGTAGTTTTGGGTACAATGAGCAGTTCTTC.

V and J are TRBV28 and TRBJ2-1; 12 positions match TRBD2. CDR1 and CDR2 (germline): MDHEN, SYDVKM. The CDR3 has 15 residues. V lost 6 bases, J lost 6 bases, and 6 bases stayed unmatched. In DNA, the CDR3 is TGTGCCAGCAGGACGCTAGCGGGGGGGCTCAATGAGCAGTTCTTC. Translated, it gives CASRTLAGGLNEQFF.

The chain recombines TRBV5-4 with TRBJ1-4; D is ambiguous. CDR1 and CDR2 from the germline V gene are SGHNT and YYREEE (reference sequence). Trimming took 0 bases from V and 0 from J, leaving 6 bases between them. This CDR3 is built from 15 residues. CDR3 sequence reads: CASSLASTTNEKLFF. The CDR3 region has the DNA TGTGCCAGCAGCTTGGCCAGTACAACTAATGAAAAACTGTTTTTT.